The 9 T cell receptor beta chains listed next were all sequenced from one sample in a study of T cells after yellow fever vaccination. TCRdb redid the calling of the 5' RACE reads with MiXCR, one entry per CDR3 protein. The sample consists of under 300,000 distinct CDR3 sequences, approximately 12% of them appearing once. Here the sequenced sample was CD4+ T cells sorted from PBMCs, taken 45 days after the yellow fever booster vaccination. The source of these receptors is a man aged 30-40 years who received the YFV17D yellow fever vaccine.

This clonotype was observed at least ten times. J is TRBJ2-1 and V is TRBV7-9; 7 bases fit TRBD2. The germline V gene encodes CDR1 SEHNR and CDR2 FQNEAQ (reference sequence). J lost 5 bases, V lost 7 bases, and 14 bases had no gene match. This CDR3 region has 16 residues. As DNA, the CDR3 is TGTGCCAGCATCTCTCTCGATGCGGGAGAAAACAATGAGCAGTTCTTC. Protein sequence: CASISLDAGENNEQFF. Together with reference TRBV7-9 and TRBJ2-1, the CDR3 gives the full variable domain: DTGVSQNPRHKITKRGQNVTFRCDPISEHNRLYWYRQTLGQGPEFLTYFQNEAQLEKSRLLSDRFSAERPKGSFSTLEIQRTEQGDSAMYLCASISLDAGENNEQFFGPGTRLTVL.

The table lists this clonotype with a few counts. One end of the junction is discordant with germline, which a read error may explain. The genes are TRBV5-1 and TRBJ2-1; D tentatively reads TRBD1 or TRBD2 (5 bases each). The CDR3 loop spans 15 amino acids. Germline CDR1 and CDR2: SGHRS and YFSETQ. CDR3 nucleotide sequence: TGCGCCAGCAGCTCCGGGACCCAGACCTACAGTGAGCAGTTCTTC. This gives the protein CASSSGTQTYSEQFF.

CDR3 loop: CASSEARTAFNEQFF. CDR3 sequence (DNA): TGTGCCAGCAGTGAAGCGAGGACAGCCTTCAATGAGCAGTTCTTC. The chain couples TRBV6-1 to TRBJ2-1; a possible D gene is TRBD1 (6 bases). The CDR3 runs to 15 residues. Trimming pared 0 bases from V and 6 bases from J, leaving 12 bases between. Per the germline V gene, CDR1 is MNHNS and CDR2 is SASEGT.

This chain joins TRBV12-3 or TRBV12-4 and TRBJ1-4; D perhaps matches TRBD1 (5 bases). The CDR3 runs 11 residues. Trimming removed 4 bases from V and 10 bases from J, with 7 bases in between. CDR3 residues: CASSSGGKLFF. CDR3 DNA: TGTGCCAGCAGTTCTGGGGGAAAACTGTTTTTT.

The chain links TRBV18 to TRBJ1-6, with D perhaps matching TRBD1 (5 bases). Germline V gene sequence: CDR1 KGHSH, CDR2 LQKENI. This CDR3 comprises 18 residues. V was shortened by 1 base and J by 0 bases, with 13 bases between the two germline ends. CDR3 loop: CASSPQMAGSSYNSPLHF. CDR3 bases: TGTGCCAGCTCACCACAGATGGCAGGGTCCTCCTATAATTCACCCCTCCACTTT.

Only a few counts were recorded for this clonotype. The rearrangement joins TRBV3-1 to TRBJ2-5, with D hard to call. Per germline, CDR1 LGHDT and CDR2 YNNKEL (reference sequence). The CDR3 length is 15 residues. V lost 0 bases and J 1 base, leaving 9 bases between the germline ends. This CDR3 reads CASSQDPTLQETQYF. CDR3 nucleotide sequence: TGTGCCAGCAGCCAAGACCCAACTCTCCAAGAGACCCAGTACTTC.

This clonotype occurred a few times. The chain recombines TRBV10-3 with TRBJ2-7, with 11 bases fitting TRBD1. Trimming cost V 7 bases and J 2 bases; bases outside gene matches: 7. Germline CDR1 reads ENHRY; CDR2 reads SYGVKD. This CDR3 is built from 15 residues. CDR3 nucleotides: TGTGCCATCACCAGAGGACAGGGGGCGGCCTACGAGCAGTACTTC. Translated, it gives CAITRGQGAAYEQYF.

This clonotype was observed a handful of times. This chain links TRBV6-1 with TRBJ2-1; TRBD1 aligns across 8 bases. In germline, CDR1 is MNHNS, CDR2 SASEGT. This CDR3 has 15 amino acids. With 6 bases clipped from V and 8 bases from J, the junction kept 12 bases outside the gene matches. The CDR3 DNA reads TGTGCCAGCAGCCGGAGACAGGGGATCTCCTATGAGCAGTTCTTC. Its translation is CASSRRQGISYEQFF.

The sample holds a few counts of this clonotype. The chain joins TRBV7-9 to TRBJ2-3; D uncertain. CDR1 and CDR2 (germline): SEHNR, FQNEAQ (reference sequence). Trimming left V 7 bases short and J 6 bases short, with 8 bases between. The CDR3 is 11 amino acids. The CDR3 bases are TGTGCCAGCACCCGTGCGGATACGCAGTATTTT. Amino acids: CASTRADTQYF.